The entry below describes one T cell receptor (beta chain). Its antigen is still unknown. Other DNA sequences in the sample encode the same CDR3. This sample was included in a study of cytomegalovirus exposure and HLA in healthy donors. The PCR contained 60 Vbeta and 13 Jbeta primers. The table came from immunoSEQ multiplex PCR; TCRdb's copy has only in-frame clones and leaves some out. The sample gives over 150,000 clones, under 85% of which show up once; over 1.5% is in the top ten. The study, taken as a whole, reports: When analyzed later, a missense DCLRE1C variant was found to be linked to TCR beta V- and J-gene trimming.

V was trimmed by 4 bases and J by 6 bases, leaving 15 bases between them. The CDR3 runs to 15 residues. CDR1 SGHVS and CDR2 FQNEAQ come from the germline V gene. The donors gave bone marrow, and they were healthy. The sequenced material came from PBMCs. The sequence was collected from a man aged 45-65 years in good health and CMV-seronegative. The genes are TRBV7-8 and TRBJ1-4; D is possibly TRBD1 (6 bases). CDR3 nucleotides: TGTGCCAGCAGCTCCGGGGGGGGCTTATATGAAAAACTGTTTTTT. It translates to CASSSGGGLYEKLFF.